A selection of T cell receptor beta chains follows, all from one sample in a study of T cell repertoires in cytomegalovirus infection. These receptors lack a known antigen. TCRdb re-derived calls from the reads in MiXCR, one entry per CDR3 protein. This sample has approximately 730,000 distinct CDR3 sequences, with around 32% found just once. Sample: cultured PBMCs, taken from culture after CMV antigen stimulation. These receptors all stem from a human donor in good health (CMV status not recorded). Some clones in this sample may be carry-over from other donors' samples. Each CDR3 is given with its conserved first and last residue.

CDR3 protein	J gene	V gene
CASSYSPETLNTGELFF	TRBJ2-2	TRBV6-5
CVTTPGRSYNEQFF	TRBJ2-1	TRBV7-2
CASSRKTGAGNTIYF	TRBJ1-3	TRBV5-4
CASSPYEYQETQYF	TRBJ2-5	TRBV23-1
CASEAGANTEAFF	TRBJ1-1	TRBV7-9
CSAILAGADTQYF	TRBJ2-3	TRBV20-1
CASSMTSGSIYEQYF	TRBJ2-7	TRBV7-2
CASSSDAWETQYF	TRBJ2-5	TRBV7-2
CASSLGVGTTAQHF	TRBJ1-5	TRBV7-9
CASSLTVPNTEAFF	TRBJ1-1	TRBV6-5
CASSHAPDNSPLHF	TRBJ1-6	TRBV4-3
CASSQTSAGGTQYF	TRBJ2-5	TRBV28
CASSYLGSYNEQFF	TRBJ2-1	TRBV6-6
CASSFDERQGTYEQYF	TRBJ2-7	TRBV5-4
CASSSDRGRTGELFF	TRBJ2-2	TRBV7-2
CSARSGRNYEQYF	TRBJ2-7	TRBV20-1
CATRESGGRGYF	TRBJ2-3	TRBV28
CASSRGWDTEAFF	TRBJ1-1	TRBV7-2
CASSLAAASPARPYEQYF	TRBJ2-7	TRBV7-2
CATSKGMDTEAFF	TRBJ1-1	TRBV24-1
CASSLGGALTSPLHF	TRBJ1-6	TRBV7-6
CSAEDRGETQYF	TRBJ2-5	TRBV20-1
CASSSEGLGADTTNEKLFF	TRBJ1-4	TRBV27
CASSLRAGGNAFF	TRBJ1-1	TRBV7-4
CASSPTGREKGSSYEQYF	TRBJ2-7	TRBV11-2
CASSERDSRQETQYF	TRBJ2-5	TRBV7-9
CSARAGTEGYTF	TRBJ1-2	TRBV20-1
CASSLGRQLYQETQYF	TRBJ2-5	TRBV7-2
CASSQARGSKGYTF	TRBJ1-2	TRBV4-3
CASSLALAWDDGYTF	TRBJ1-2	TRBV5-6
CATSKWTGAYEQYF	TRBJ2-7	TRBV15
CASSYRGGREWYYNEQFF	TRBJ2-1	TRBV6-5
CASSLYSGATEAFF	TRBJ1-1	TRBV12-3/TRBV12-4
CASSQDGTGLLTEQYF	TRBJ2-7	TRBV7-9
CASTTGVSGNTIYF	TRBJ1-3	TRBV12-3/TRBV12-4
CSAASAEAYEQYF	TRBJ2-7	TRBV20-1
CASRLTGMFLYEQYF	TRBJ2-7	TRBV6-1
CASSSIAGWSTDTQYF	TRBJ2-3	TRBV7-9
CASSSSWTAMNTEAFF	TRBJ1-1	TRBV27
CASRAGLTYGYTF	TRBJ1-2	TRBV4-2
CASSQSPSYTKRSSYNSPLHF	TRBJ1-6	TRBV14
CATGQGGYNEQFF	TRBJ2-1	TRBV24-1
CASSRGGRNTEAFF	TRBJ1-1	TRBV12-3/TRBV12-4
CASGAQGNNEQFF	TRBJ2-1	TRBV5-1
CASSSPPWATGYTF	TRBJ1-2	TRBV7-2
CASSLEGVRGNTIYF	TRBJ1-3	TRBV5-6
CASSPRTGGISGYTF	TRBJ1-2	TRBV7-6
CASSFYFNTEAFF	TRBJ1-1	TRBV11-1
CASSPLLVSDEQFF	TRBJ2-1	TRBV7-2
CASSLAAGWNEQFF	TRBJ2-1	TRBV7-2
CASSARGNTIYF	TRBJ1-3	TRBV2
CASSLPGMDGYTF	TRBJ1-2	TRBV27